This T cell receptor (beta chain) appears in the sequencing data of a study of blood T cell repertoires in COVID-19. This clone is medium-sized. The assay was immunoSEQ multiplex PCR, and TCRdb's table has in-frame clones only and misses some. Counted here are just under 30,000 clones, more than 75% occurring once; the ten biggest clones make up 35% to 55%. The CDR3 loop spans 15 amino acids. With 3 bases clipped from V and 2 bases from J, the junction kept 5 bases outside the gene matches. Germline V gene lookup returns CDR1 LNHDA and CDR2 SQIVND (reference sequence). The gene calls are TRBV19 and TRBJ2-3, with 7 bases fitting TRBD2. This receptor was taken from a woman between 70 and 85 years old with acute or convalescent COVID-19. The specimen sequenced was peripheral blood. The CDR3 is CASSISGGFTDTQYF. The CDR3 region has the DNA TGTGCCAGTAGTATTTCGGGGGGTTTCACAGATACGCAGTATTTT.